This paragraph reports one TCR beta chain. Its cognate antigen is unknown. The data are from a study of shared clonotypes between healthy human individuals. Whole-study results and caveats: Sharing of clonotypes among donors was expected to vary with sequencing depth. The study found roughly 5% of naive CD4 clonotypes shared across several donors.

All participating donors were Caucasian adults from Nashville, Tennessee. At deep level, the assay was performed. TCRdb's copy holds only in-frame clones and misses some; the assay was immunoSEQ multiplex PCR. The sample consists of about 680,000 clones, 55% to 85% of them appearing once. This CDR3 is 15 amino acids long. V was pared by 1 base and J by 10 bases, with 17 bases between. CDR1 is SGHVS and CDR2 is FNYEAQ in the germline V gene. Sample: memory CD4+ T cells sorted from blood. The subset here: CD45RA-negative fraction. The chain recombines TRBV7-6 with TRBJ2-1; perhaps TRBD2 as D (7 bases). This clonotype was sampled from a woman in her twenties or thirties in good health. This CDR3 reads CASSLVYSGTREQFF. CDR3 DNA sequence: TGTGCCAGCAGCTTAGTCTACAGCGGGACAAGAGAGCAGTTCTTC.